A single sample gave rise to the 25 T cell receptor beta chains below, sequenced in a study of blood T cells in healthy people across ages. Sample-barcoded 5' priming and a J-beta primer mix drove a second PCR of roughly 7 to 11 cycles. TCRdb reprocessed the 5' RACE reads via MiXCR and lists one record per CDR3 protein. The repertoire consists of roughly 1,500,000 distinct CDR3 sequences, with almost 35% occurring once and the leading ten covering 10% to 12%. The material sequenced was blood. The receptors stem from a woman aged 25 to 39 in good health.

This chain connects TRBV6-1 to TRBJ1-2, with D uncertain. CDR3 length: 14 residues. Trimming stripped 1 base from V and 2 bases from J, with 8 bases between. Germline CDR1 is MNHNS and CDR2 is SASEGT. As DNA, the CDR3 is TGTGCCAGCAGTGAAGGCGGCGAAAACTATGGCTACACCTTC. This codes for CASSEGGENYGYTF.

A few counts support this clonotype. The gene calls are TRBV20-1 and TRBJ2-1; 11 bases line up with TRBD1. Germline lookup yields CDR1 DFQATT and CDR2 SNEGSKA (reference sequence). Losses at the gene ends were 3 bases for V and 9 bases for J; bases not matched to a gene: 1. CDR3 length: 12 residues. In DNA form, the CDR3 reads TGCAGTGCTAGGGGGACAGGGGGTGAGCAGTTCTTC. It encodes CSARGTGGEQFF.

This clonotype was counted only a few times. V usage is TRBV7-9 and J usage is TRBJ2-5; a weak D match, TRBD2 (5 bases). This CDR3 has 15 amino acids. The V end was cut by 7 bases, the J end by 11 bases, with 26 bases between. The germline gives CDR1 SEHNR, CDR2 FQNEAQ (reference sequence). CDR3 loop: CASIGRGEGPTKQYF. For the CDR3, the DNA is TGTGCCAGCATCGGTCGAGGCGAGGGTCCTACGAAGCAGTACTTC.

This clonotype was counted only a few times. The chain recombines TRBV5-1 with TRBJ2-3, with 9 bases aligning to TRBD2. Germline CDR1 is SGHRS and CDR2 is YFSETQ. Unmatched junction bases numbered 6, after V lost 0 bases and J lost 10 bases. This CDR3 has 14 amino acids. The CDR3 sequence is CASSLGGRALSQYF. CDR3 nucleotide sequence: TGCGCCAGCAGCTTGGGCGGGAGGGCCTTATCGCAGTATTTT.

This clonotype was detected once. Germline and junction disagree at one end, which may indicate a read error. The genes are TRBV27 and TRBJ2-5; 11 bases are shared with TRBD2. Germline V lookup: CDR1 MNHEY, CDR2 SMNVEV (reference sequence). The length of the CDR3 is 15 residues. The CDR3, as DNA: TGTACCAGCAACTTAGCGGGAGGGAGGGTCAATGAGCAGTACTTC. The encoded protein is CTSNLAGGRVNEQYF.

The chain joins TRBV4-1 to TRBJ2-3, with 9 bases fitting TRBD2. The CDR3 contains 18 residues. V trimming: 4 bases; J trimming: 2 bases; junction bases outside the gene matches: 13. The germline CDR1 and CDR2 sequences are MGHRA and YSYEKL. The chain's CDR3 is CASSRPGGGRANTDTQYF. CDR3 bases: TGCGCCAGCAGCCGGCCTGGGGGCGGGAGGGCCAACACAGATACGCAGTATTTT.

The chain couples TRBV28 to TRBJ2-5, with D uncertain. The J call may be mistaken, given a closer DNA end match to TRBJ2-7. CDR3 length equals 12 residues. CDR1 MDHEN and CDR2 SYDVKM come from the germline V gene. For the CDR3, the DNA is TGTGCCAGCAGGTCCTCCCCACCCGAGCAGTACTTC. It encodes CASRSSPPEQYF.

This clonotype has just a few counts. The chain recombines TRBV20-1 with TRBJ2-3, with D maybe TRBD2 (5 bases). Germline V gene data show CDR1 as DFQATT and CDR2 as SNEGSKA (reference sequence). The CDR3 runs 15 residues. Trimming removed 3 bases at V and 0 bases at J, with 13 bases between. CDR3 sequence: CSASVLAPSTDTQYF. The CDR3 DNA follows: TGCAGTGCTAGTGTGCTAGCCCCTAGCACAGATACGCAGTATTTT.

V usage is TRBV9 and J usage is TRBJ2-3; D may match TRBD1 or TRBD2 (6 bases each). Germline V gives CDR1 SGDLS, CDR2 YYNGEE. V was pared by 7 bases and J by 6 bases, with 18 bases between. This CDR3 has 14 residues. For the CDR3, the DNA is TGTGCCAGCGGGGGGCCCCAGGTCGGGGATACGCAGTATTTT. It specifies CASGGPQVGDTQYF.

Only a few counts were recorded for this clonotype. The chain has TRBV12-3 or TRBV12-4 and TRBJ2-7; D remains ambiguous. This CDR3 has 14 amino acids. V lost 3 bases and J 3 bases, leaving 12 bases between the germline ends. As DNA, the CDR3 is TGTGCCAGCAGTTTTTCCTACTCACACTACGAGCAGTACTTC. Protein product: CASSFSYSHYEQYF.

This clonotype was picked up many times. The DNA for the CDR3 is TGTGCCAGCAGCCAAGTGGATGAGCAGTTCTTC. Its protein is CASSQVDEQFF. The chain uses TRBV3-1 and TRBJ2-1; no clear D gene. The CDR3 is 11 amino acids. Trimming removed 1 base from V and 8 bases from J, with 3 bases in between. CDR1 is LGHDT, CDR2 YNNKEL, per germline (reference sequence).

The chain carries TRBV11-2 and TRBJ1-2; D is undetermined. Trimming cost V 1 base and J 7 bases, with 7 bases left between them. Germline V CDR1 and CDR2: SGHAT, FQNNGV. The CDR3 is made up of 12 amino acids. Here the CDR3 reads CASSLGRFGYTF. CDR3 DNA: TGTGCCAGCAGCTTAGGAAGGTTTGGCTACACCTTC.

Only one count was recorded for this clonotype. The chain joins TRBV4-1 to TRBJ1-5, with D unclear. From germline, CDR1 is MGHRA and CDR2 YSYEKL. Trimming stripped 0 bases from V and 6 bases from J, with 9 bases between. The CDR3 covers 14 residues. The CDR3 loop is CASSQERVRQPQHF. The CDR3 coding sequence is TGCGCCAGCAGCCAAGAAAGGGTTCGTCAGCCCCAGCATTTT.

The chain joins TRBV5-6 to TRBJ2-3; tentatively, D is TRBD1 (5 bases). This CDR3 comprises 16 residues. V was pared by 2 bases and J by 0 bases, with 13 bases between. Germline V gives CDR1 SGHDT, CDR2 YYEEEE. This CDR3 reads CASSLGALESTDTQYF. CDR3 nucleotide sequence: TGTGCCAGCAGCTTAGGGGCCCTGGAAAGCACAGATACGCAGTATTTT.

This clonotype was counted ten times or more. The CDR3 DNA is TGTGCCAGCAGCACGGGACTAGTAGAGACCCAGTACTTC. Translated: CASSTGLVETQYF. The chain joins TRBV7-9 to TRBJ2-5; TRBD2 matches 8 bases. Per the germline V gene, CDR1 is SEHNR and CDR2 is FQNEAQ (reference sequence). V lost 5 bases to trimming and J lost 4 bases; unmatched junction nucleotides: 3. The CDR3 is 13 residues long.

This rearrangement joins TRBV5-1 to TRBJ2-2; the match to TRBD2 covers 12 bases. CDR3 length: 16 residues. V trimming: 4 bases; J trimming: 6 bases; junction bases outside the gene matches: 7. CDR1 and CDR2 from the germline V gene are SGHRS and YFSETQ. Here the CDR3 DNA reads TGCGCCAGCAGCCTTATGACTAGCGGGAGTTCCGGGGAGCTGTTTTTT. Translation gives CASSLMTSGSSGELFF.

The rearrangement uses TRBV4-1 and TRBJ2-1, with 12 bases matching TRBD2. The V gene's germline CDR1 is MGHRA and CDR2 YSYEKL. Germline trimming cut 1 base from V and 8 bases from J; bases unmatched to any gene: 9. The CDR3 loop spans 17 amino acids. This CDR3 reads CASSQVVLAGGRDEQFF. The CDR3 nucleotides are TGCGCCAGCAGCCAAGTAGTCCTAGCGGGGGGGCGCGATGAGCAGTTCTTC.

The V call is TRBV27, the J call TRBJ1-2; TRBD1 is a possible D gene (5 bases). Germline V CDR1 and CDR2: MNHEY, SMNVEV (reference sequence). V lost 0 bases and J lost 9, with 11 bases in between. The CDR3 contains 13 residues. The DNA for the CDR3 is TGTGCCAGCAGTTTATCTAGGGACGGGCGCTACACCTTC. Translation gives CASSLSRDGRYTF.

V gene TRBV7-9 combines with J gene TRBJ1-2; 8 positions match TRBD1. CDR3 length: 15 residues. Per the germline V gene, CDR1 is SEHNR and CDR2 is FQNEAQ (reference sequence). J gave up 5 bases and V 5 bases, and 10 bases lay outside the gene matches. The CDR3 DNA is TGTGCCAGCAGCCCGACAGGGGTCCCCTTTTATGGCTACACCTTC. It translates to CASSPTGVPFYGYTF.

The chain employs TRBV25-1 and TRBJ1-4; no reliable D call. The CDR3 has 14 amino acids. Germline CDR1 reads MGHDK; CDR2 reads SYGVNS. Between the trimmed V and J ends, which lost 3 bases and 8 bases, there was a span of 13 bases. In DNA, the CDR3 is TGTGCCAGCAGTGACCCGCTGAACGGGGAAAAACTGTTTTTT. Amino acids: CASSDPLNGEKLFF.

This clonotype was seen a handful of times. This chain joins TRBV2 and TRBJ2-1; 8 bases are shared with TRBD2. CDR1 SNHLY and CDR2 FYNNEI come from the germline V gene. The CDR3 consists of 14 residues. The J segment lost 9 bases and the V segment lost 1 base, leaving 5 bases of the junction unmatched. CDR3 loop: CASSEDGRAPEQFF. The CDR3 nucleotides read TGTGCCAGCAGTGAAGACGGGAGGGCCCCTGAGCAGTTCTTC.

This clonotype showed up just a few times. V is TRBV5-1 and J is TRBJ2-3; TRBD2 aligns across 10 bases. V dropped 4 bases and J dropped 1; count of bases not matched to a gene: 9. This CDR3 has 17 amino acids. Germline-derived CDR1 and CDR2 are SGHRS and YFSETQ. CDR3 residues: CASSVFWTSGRTDTQYF. For the CDR3, the DNA is TGCGCCAGCAGCGTCTTCTGGACTAGCGGACGCACAGATACGCAGTATTTT.

This clonotype was seen repeatedly, ten times or more. The genes are TRBV10-3 and TRBJ2-7; 10 bases line up with TRBD2. The CDR3 runs 14 residues. J gave up 3 bases and V 5 bases, and 4 bases lay outside the gene matches. The germline CDR1 and CDR2 sequences are ENHRY and SYGVKD. CDR3 protein: CAISTIAGGYEQYF. CDR3 coding DNA: TGTGCCATCAGTACTATAGCGGGAGGCTACGAGCAGTACTTC.

This chain uses TRBV28 with TRBJ2-7, with 8 bases fitting TRBD1. J lost 1 base, V lost 3 bases, and 11 bases had no gene match. The CDR3 extends over 17 amino acids. Germline V gene data show CDR1 as MDHEN and CDR2 as SYDVKM. The CDR3 nucleotides are TGTGCCAGCAGTTTTTTCTGGACAGGGAATAATTCCTACGAGCAGTACTTC. Its translation is CASSFFWTGNNSYEQYF. Full variable domain (missing parts from reference TRBV28 and TRBJ2-7): DVKVTQSSRYLVKRTGEKVFLECVQDMDHENMFWYRQDPGLGLRLIYFSYDVKMKEKGDIPEGYSVSREKKERFSLILESASTNQTSMYLCASSFFWTGNNSYEQYFGPGTRLTVT.

This clonotype has just a few counts. The chain couples TRBV24-1 to TRBJ1-6; D unclear. CDR1 is KGHDR and CDR2 is SFDVKD in the germline V gene. Trimming cost V 4 bases and J 5 bases, with 5 bases left between them. The length of the CDR3 is 13 residues. The DNA for the CDR3 is TGTGCCACCAGTGAAGGAGATAATTCACCCCTCCACTTT. This gives the protein CATSEGDNSPLHF.